This TCR beta chain is from a study of OX40 agonist ivuxolimab in advanced cancers. Background on the whole study: Ivuxolimab, which targeted the costimulatory receptor OX40 (CD134), was an agonistic, fully human IgG2 monoclonal antibody. The dose-escalation cohort was 82.7% male with a mean age of approximately 60 years, ranging from roughly 20 to 80. Of the approximately 54 dose-escalation patients, hepatocellular carcinoma was present in around 20, melanoma in approximately 15, renal cell carcinoma in 9 and head and neck cancer in 9. Intravenous ivuxolimab was administered to patients every 2 weeks at six dose levels: 0.01, 0.1, 0.3, 1.5, 3 and 10 mg/kg. The paper covers the monotherapy dose-escalation part of the phase I ivuxolimab trial, which included N of about 56 patients. Patients were allowed to have had prior anti-PD-1, anti-PD-L1 or anti-CTLA-4 therapy, and approximately 40% of the dose-escalation patients had previously received checkpoint inhibitors. Peripheral TCRbeta sequencing aimed to test whether ivuxolimab altered TCR sequence diversity and caused clonal T-cell expansion. Three dose-escalation patients achieved partial responses, one with hepatocellular carcinoma and two with cutaneous melanoma.

Overall results and qualifications from the work: Which antigens the clonally expanded peripheral T cells were specific for was not determined. Low levels of normalized T-cell clonal expansion were also seen in some patients who did not respond. In the 0.1-3.0 mg/kg groups, partial responders had among the lowest normalized peripheral clonal expansion, particularly in CD8+ T cells. After ivuxolimab, expanded clones were on average more numerous among CD8+ T cells than among CD4+ T cells. At doses from 0.1 to 3.0 mg/kg, clonal expansion was seen in both CD4+ and CD8+ blood T cells between baseline and week 6.

The trial excluded patients who had a history of autoimmune disease or who were on systemic immunosuppression. Peripheral blood for TCR sequencing was collected from all dose cohorts at baseline, on cycle 4 day 1, and on cycle 7 day 1. The samples were drawn from a first-in-human, open-label, multicenter phase I dose-escalation trial of ivuxolimab. Adults with locally advanced or metastatic melanoma, renal cell, hepatocellular, or head and neck squamous cell carcinoma were enrolled in the trial. Before TCR sequencing, CD4+ and CD8+ T cells were separately sorted from peripheral blood. Inclusive of the bounding cysteine and phenylalanine, the CDR3 is 16 residues long. This entry keeps only the CDR3 DNA: 48 bases, framed from base 1. Genomic DNA was extracted from sorted cells for sequencing of the TCRbeta CDR3 region. The immunoSEQ Assay was used for sequencing of TCRbeta CDR3 regions. TCRdb took over this immuneACCESS table, retaining in-frame rearrangements with V and J assigned. Such tables are incomplete; in checked studies, under half of the missing clones stem from an unresolved V gene, and the remainder is unexplained. For this sample there are approximately 92,000 clones; 70% to 85% appear just once. The ten top clones hold about 5.5% of the sample.

As concerns this clone: No antigen is known for it. Base qualities are not provided; no much larger clone lies one nucleotide away.

The source material was CD4+ or CD8+ T cells sorted from blood, sampled in a trial of the OX40 agonist ivuxolimab. This clonotype was obtained from an adult with an advanced solid tumor such as melanoma, head and neck, liver or kidney cancer. The rearrangement combines TRBV21-1 with TRBJ2-3; TRBD2 reflects the table's D call only, with no check against the DNA. TRBV21-1 is a known pseudogene. The DNA sequence reads TGTGCCAGCAGCAACTGGTTAGCTGTCATGCAAGATACGCAGTATTTT. This is translated as CASSNWLAVMQDTQYF.